Detailed here is one T cell receptor (beta chain). Its antigen is unidentified. The same CDR3 can be traced to other DNA sequences in this sample. The entry originates in a study of beta chain features in type 1 diabetes. Study overall: Cells sorted and examined across all samples totaled 85 million to 110 million.

General study results and limits: Shorter TCRB CDR3s, moderately but significantly so, were found in Type 1 diabetes patients in all four CD4+ subsets. Within patients, naive, central memory and Treg TCRB repertoires seemed more similar than within healthy donors.

Expressed TCRB transcripts got sequenced, as all isolated RNA was reverse transcribed. Profiling relied on immunoSEQ multiplex PCR, and the TCRdb table lists in-frame clones only, not all of them. Seen here are around 500,000 clones, about 32% observed once, and the top ten hold 0.05% to 0.065%. Sorted CD4+ subsets: naive, central memory, regulatory, stem cell-like memory (CD45RO/CCR7/CD25/CD127/CD95/CD27 panel). The sequencing input was naive CD4+ T cells from blood. This TCR came from a man aged 18 to 35 in good health.

The CDR3 nucleotides read TGCGCCAGCAGCTTGGGACAGTACGAGCAGTACTTC. Translating gives CASSLGQYEQYF. The chain recombines TRBV5-1 with TRBJ2-7, with D tentatively TRBD1 (5 bases). Trimming took 0 bases from V and 4 from J, leaving 5 bases between them. Looked up from germline, CDR1 is SGHRS and CDR2 is YFSETQ. The CDR3 is 12 amino acids. The variable domain in full, with the rest retrieved from reference TRBV5-1 and TRBJ2-7, is KAGVTQTPRYLIKTRGQQVTLSCSPISGHRSVSWYQQTPGQGLQFLFEYFSETQRNKGNFPGRFSGRQFSNSRSEMNVSTLELGDSALYLCASSLGQYEQYFGPGTRLTVT.